This TCR beta chain derives from a study of blood T cell repertoires in COVID-19. Study information: There were acute and convalescent COVID-19 samples, and they came from the United States, Italy and Spain.

Per germline, CDR1 SNHLY and CDR2 FYNNEI. The CDR3 loop spans 13 amino acids. V was cut by 6 bases and J by 5 bases, with 11 bases left in between. Sequenced by immunoSEQ multiplex PCR; TCRdb stores in-frame clones only, minus some. Of roughly 230,000 clones in the sample, approximately 83% are singletons; the top ten hold less than 5.5%. The sequencing sample was made of peripheral blood. This chain links TRBV2 with TRBJ1-5; D gene uncertain. The receptor's source is a man aged 45-65 years with active or convalescent COVID-19. The CDR3 region is CASRAQDYQPQHF. The CDR3 bases are TGTGCCAGCAGAGCCCAGGATTATCAGCCCCAGCATTTT.